This T cell receptor (beta chain) emerged from a study of regulatory T cells in long-lasting Graves disease. Trimming removed 3 bases from V and 2 bases from J; junction bases left unmatched: 6. Looked up from germline, CDR1 is MNHGY and CDR2 is SVAAGI. The CDR3 has 16 amino acids. Noted time point: persistent/refractory GD, antithyroid drugs over 5 years with positive TRAb. With RNA extracted from PBMCs as input, the TCR library was made. Both iRepertoire HTBI primers and Arm-PCR of CDR3 regions were used to build the TCR beta libraries. TCRdb re-called the multiplex PCR reads with MiXCR, one entry per CDR3 protein. The table includes about 470,000 distinct CDR3 sequences, under 25% detected once.

The J gene is TRBJ2-7, the V gene TRBV6-9, with TRBD2 identical over 11 bases. This clonotype was obtained from a female donor with Graves disease. This sample comprised peripheral blood mononuclear cells (PBMCs), obtained when the disease was refractory, from a patient treated with antithyroid drugs. The CDR3 DNA sequence: TGTGCCAGCAGTTACCGGGCTAGCGGGAGGCCCTACGAGCAGTACTTC. This gives the protein CASSYRASGRPYEQYF.